This T cell receptor beta chain was identified in a study of blood T cell repertoires in COVID-19. Study processing details: Estimation of nucleated cell counts relied on the amplification of reference gene primers. The protocol was immunoSEQ multiplex PCR, while the TCRdb copy is restricted to in-frame clones and leaves out a portion. The V and J calls and clone size are taken from that table; D and trimming were inferred from the DNA. The sample lists 90,000 to 120,000 clones, around 92% occurring once. The CDR3 extends over 14 amino acids. Germline values: CDR1 KGHSH, CDR2 LQKENI. V was cut by 6 bases and J by 2 bases, with 11 bases left in between.

Sequences were obtained from peripheral blood. The TCR sequence derives from a man between 35 and 55 years old with active or convalescent COVID-19. V is TRBV18 and J is TRBJ1-5; D is uncertain. CDR3 amino acids: CASSLGIGNQPQHF. DNA for the CDR3: TGTGCCAGCTCCCTCGGGATCGGCAATCAGCCCCAGCATTTT.